These 5 T cell receptor beta chains were all obtained from the same sample, sequenced in a study of shared clonotypes between healthy human individuals. Profiling relied on immunoSEQ multiplex PCR, and the TCRdb table lists in-frame clones only, not all of them. The repertoire holds 550,000 to 650,000 clones, with around 96% as singletons. CD45RO-negative, CCR7-selected cells formed the naive CD8 fraction, which excluded terminally differentiated effector memory CD45RA+ cells. Sequenced sample: naive CD8+ T cells sorted from blood. The source of these receptors is a woman in her 30s in good health.

This chain connects TRBV6-1 to TRBJ1-1; no definite D call. Looked up from germline, CDR1 is MNHNS and CDR2 is SASEGT. V was trimmed by 2 bases and J by 8 bases, leaving 9 bases between them. The CDR3 length is 12 residues. CDR3 protein: CASSETGGEAFF. As DNA, the CDR3 is TGTGCCAGCAGTGAAACCGGAGGGGAAGCTTTCTTT.

The chain uses TRBV6-1 and TRBJ2-1, with TRBD1 matching 9 bases. Trimming cost V 1 base and J 5 bases; bases outside gene matches: 6. The germline V gene has CDR1 MNHNS and CDR2 SASEGT. The CDR3 has 16 residues. The DNA for the CDR3 is TGTGCCAGCAGTGAAGGGACAGGGGAGTTCCACAATGAGCAGTTCTTC. Translated, it gives CASSEGTGEFHNEQFF.

This chain uses TRBV6-6 with TRBJ2-5, with D maybe TRBD1 (6 bases). This CDR3 has 13 amino acids. Germline CDR1 is MNHNY and CDR2 is SVGAGI (reference sequence). V lost 10 bases, J lost 6 bases, and 18 bases lay in between. CDR3 amino acids: CATRPRTEKTQYF. The CDR3 nucleotides read TGTGCCACCCGACCCCGGACAGAAAAGACCCAGTACTTC.

This rearrangement joins TRBV4-1 to TRBJ1-3, with 7 bases that match TRBD1. The germline V gene encodes CDR1 MGHRA and CDR2 YSYEKL. After removal of 4 bases from V and 3 bases from J, the junction contained 6 bases not matched to a gene. The CDR3 sequence is 15 residues long. The CDR3 loop is CASSPHDRDGNTIYF. CDR3 sequence (DNA): TGCGCCAGCAGCCCCCATGACAGGGATGGAAACACCATATATTTT.

V gene TRBV27 combines with J gene TRBJ1-1; no definite D call. V shed 3 bases and J shed 2 bases, with 7 bases lying between them. The CDR3 length is 13 residues. Germline-derived CDR1 and CDR2 are MNHEY and SMNVEV (reference sequence). This CDR3 is CASSFGENTEAFF. In DNA, the CDR3 is TGTGCCAGCAGTTTCGGAGAAAACACTGAAGCTTTCTTT.